This T cell receptor (beta chain) was found in a study of blood T cell repertoires in COVID-19 (TCRdb year 2020). Context from the whole study: Samples covering the acute and convalescent phases of COVID-19 were provided by collaborators in the United States, Italy and Spain. Where available, HLA class I and class II types were taken from metadata supplied by the sample provider and were not determined by assay-based typing. Sample metadata almost always included a de-identified subject ID, COVID-19 status, age in years and sex. The prospective study material was composed of cDNA or gDNA derived from T cells, B-cell-depleted T cells, or PBMCs. Samples came from the ongoing ImmuneRACE study (first 160 participants) plus 1,254 subjects from 6 global collaborators. The dataset comprised deeply sampled blood TCRbeta repertoires from subjects exposed to, actively infected with, or recovered from COVID-19. The repertoires were made available in a free public database intended to serve as a resource for research on the immune response to SARS-CoV-2.

Whole blood was collected in K2EDTA tubes by collaborating institutions according to the institutions' own protocols. For TCRbeta analysis, collaborator samples were shipped as frozen whole blood, as isolated PBMCs, or as DNA extracted from either sample type. TCRbeta CDR3 regions were amplified from genomic DNA by means of the immunoSEQ Assay, a bias-controlled multiplex PCR. Concerning the study's data processing: Nucleated cell counts per sample were estimated from amplification of reference gene primers within the assay. To quantify the absolute abundance of each unique TCRbeta CDR3 rearrangement, sequence reads were collapsed and filtered. Productive Simpson clonality was computed per sample as the square root of Simpson's diversity index over productive rearrangements. TCRdb took over this immuneACCESS table, retaining in-frame rearrangements with V and J assigned. Such tables are incomplete; in checked studies, under half of the missing clones stem from an unresolved V gene, and the remainder is unexplained. D and trimming were read from the DNA, whereas the V and J calls and clone size are those reported in that table. The sample contains roughly 100,000 clones, around four fifths of them found a single time. The top ten constitute around 9.5% of the sample.

Concerning this clone: Its cognate antigen has yet to be identified. No clone much larger than this one lies a single base away; base qualities are absent.

The CDR3 runs 12 amino acids, cysteine and phenylalanine included. CDR3 DNA is the only sequence kept; it has 36 bases, read in frame from the first base. A distance of 7 bases separates the germline ends of V and J, which lose 0 bases and 8 bases respectively. The germline V gene supplies CDR1 MNHEY and CDR2 SVGEGT. The paper's findings and limits, for the study overall: Clinical and demographic metadata were provided uncurated, with the amount varying by source and participant.

Recombination joined TRBV6-2 or TRBV6-3 with TRBJ1-2; the D gene is not confidently resolved. This TCR derives from a man aged 35 to 55 with active or convalescent COVID-19. Sequencing was done on a sample of peripheral blood. The CDR3 amino acid sequence is: CASSYSKLGYTF. The nucleotide sequence is TGTGCCAGCAGTTACTCCAAGCTGGGCTACACCTTC.